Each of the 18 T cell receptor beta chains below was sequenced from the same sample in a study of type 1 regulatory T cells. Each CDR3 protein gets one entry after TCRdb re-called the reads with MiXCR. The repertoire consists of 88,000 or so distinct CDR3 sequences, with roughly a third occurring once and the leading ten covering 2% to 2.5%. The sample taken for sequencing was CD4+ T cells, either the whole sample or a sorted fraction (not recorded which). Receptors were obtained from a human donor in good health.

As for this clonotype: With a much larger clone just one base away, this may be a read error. CDR3: CASSSGTGFGTEAFF. The DNA for the CDR3 is TGCGCCAGCAGCTCGGGGACAGGGTTCGGAACTGAAGCTTTCTTT. The rearrangement uses TRBV5-1 and TRBJ1-1; TRBD1 agrees at 9 bases. V gave up 3 bases and J gave up 5 bases; unmatched junction bases: 8. Germline V gene lookup returns CDR1 SGHRS and CDR2 YFSETQ. The CDR3 runs 15 residues.

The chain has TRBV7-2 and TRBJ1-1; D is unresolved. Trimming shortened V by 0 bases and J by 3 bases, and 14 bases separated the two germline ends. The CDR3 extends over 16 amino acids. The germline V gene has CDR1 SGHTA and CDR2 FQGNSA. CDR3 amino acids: CASSLALISQHTEAFF. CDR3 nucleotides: TGTGCCAGCAGCTTAGCCCTTATTAGCCAGCACACTGAAGCTTTCTTT.

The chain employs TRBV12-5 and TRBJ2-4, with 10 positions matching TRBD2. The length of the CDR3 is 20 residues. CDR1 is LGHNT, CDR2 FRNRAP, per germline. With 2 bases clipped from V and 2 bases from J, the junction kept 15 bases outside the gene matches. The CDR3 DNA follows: TGTGCTAGTGGTTTGAGTCCCCAGCGGGAGGGCCGTGATCCCAAAAACATTCAGTACTTC. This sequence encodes CASGLSPQREGRDPKNIQYF.

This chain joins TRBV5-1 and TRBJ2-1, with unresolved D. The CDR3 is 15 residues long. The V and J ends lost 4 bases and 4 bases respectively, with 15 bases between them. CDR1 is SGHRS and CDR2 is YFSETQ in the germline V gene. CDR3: CASSNRLGSYNEQFF. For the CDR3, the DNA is TGCGCCAGCAGCAACCGGTTGGGCTCTTACAATGAGCAGTTCTTC.

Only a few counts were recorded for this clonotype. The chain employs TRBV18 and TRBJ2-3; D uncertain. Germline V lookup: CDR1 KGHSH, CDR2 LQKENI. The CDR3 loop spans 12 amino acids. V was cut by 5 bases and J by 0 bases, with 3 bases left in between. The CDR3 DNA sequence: TGTGCCAGCTCAACTAGCACAGATACGCAGTATTTT. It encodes CASSTSTDTQYF.

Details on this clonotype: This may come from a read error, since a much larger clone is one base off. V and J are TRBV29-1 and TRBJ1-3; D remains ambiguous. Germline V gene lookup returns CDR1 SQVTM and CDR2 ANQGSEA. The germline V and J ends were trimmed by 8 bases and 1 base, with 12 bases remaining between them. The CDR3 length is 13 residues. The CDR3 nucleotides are TGCAGCACTTCTCGGGAGTCTGGAAACACCATATATTTT. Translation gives CSTSRESGNTIYF.

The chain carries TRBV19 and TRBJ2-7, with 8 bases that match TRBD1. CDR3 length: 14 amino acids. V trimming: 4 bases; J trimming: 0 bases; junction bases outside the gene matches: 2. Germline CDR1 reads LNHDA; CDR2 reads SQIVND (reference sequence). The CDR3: CASSTDRVSYEQYF. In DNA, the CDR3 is TGTGCCAGTAGTACGGACAGGGTCTCCTACGAGCAGTACTTC.

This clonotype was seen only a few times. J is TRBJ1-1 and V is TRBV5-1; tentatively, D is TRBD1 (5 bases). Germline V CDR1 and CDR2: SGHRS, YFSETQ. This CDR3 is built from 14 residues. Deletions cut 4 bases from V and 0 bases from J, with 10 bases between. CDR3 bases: TGCGCCAGCAGCGGGGGAGGGATGAACACTGAAGCTTTCTTT. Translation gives CASSGGGMNTEAFF. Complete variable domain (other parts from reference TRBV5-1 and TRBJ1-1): KAGVTQTPRYLIKTRGQQVTLSCSPISGHRSVSWYQQTPGQGLQFLFEYFSETQRNKGNFPGRFSGRQFSNSRSEMNVSTLELGDSALYLCASSGGGMNTEAFFGQGTRLTVV.

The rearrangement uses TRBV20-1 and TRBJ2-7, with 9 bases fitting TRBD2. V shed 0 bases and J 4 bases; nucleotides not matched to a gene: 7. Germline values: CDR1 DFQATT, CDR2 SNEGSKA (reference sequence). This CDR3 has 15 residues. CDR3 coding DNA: TGCAGTGCTAGAGATCAAAGGACTAGCGTTTACGAGCAGTACTTC. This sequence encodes CSARDQRTSVYEQYF.

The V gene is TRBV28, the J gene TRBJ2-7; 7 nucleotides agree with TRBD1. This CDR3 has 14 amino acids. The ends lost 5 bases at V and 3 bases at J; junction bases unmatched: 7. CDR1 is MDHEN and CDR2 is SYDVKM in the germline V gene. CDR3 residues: CASSLAGQDYEQYF. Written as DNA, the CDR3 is TGTGCCAGCAGTCTCGCCGGACAGGACTACGAGCAGTACTTC.

The CDR3 loop reads CASSLDRALYEQYF. In DNA, the CDR3 is TGCGCCAGCAGCCTTGACAGGGCCCTCTACGAGCAGTACTTC. This chain connects TRBV5-1 to TRBJ2-7; 7 nucleotides align to TRBD1. Germline V gene data show CDR1 as SGHRS and CDR2 as YFSETQ. CDR3 length equals 14 residues. V shed 4 bases and J 3 bases; nucleotides not matched to a gene: 7.

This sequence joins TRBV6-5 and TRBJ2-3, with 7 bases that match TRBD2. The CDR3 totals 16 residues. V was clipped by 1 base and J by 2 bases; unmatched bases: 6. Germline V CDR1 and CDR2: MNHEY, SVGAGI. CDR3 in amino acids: CASSYWTGGLTDTQYF. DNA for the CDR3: TGTGCCAGCAGTTACTGGACGGGAGGTCTCACAGATACGCAGTATTTT.

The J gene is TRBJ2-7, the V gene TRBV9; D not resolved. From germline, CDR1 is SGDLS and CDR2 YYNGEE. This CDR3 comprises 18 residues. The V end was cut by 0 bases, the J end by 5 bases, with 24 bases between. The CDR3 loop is CASSVVSVRAALRDEQYF. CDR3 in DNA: TGTGCCAGCAGCGTAGTTTCGGTCCGGGCTGCCCTCCGGGACGAGCAGTACTTC.

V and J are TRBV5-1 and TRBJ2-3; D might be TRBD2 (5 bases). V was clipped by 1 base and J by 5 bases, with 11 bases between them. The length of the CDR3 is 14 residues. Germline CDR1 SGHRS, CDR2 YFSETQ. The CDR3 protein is CASSLRLGGDTQYF. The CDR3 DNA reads TGCGCCAGCAGCTTGCGACTCGGAGGAGATACGCAGTATTTT.

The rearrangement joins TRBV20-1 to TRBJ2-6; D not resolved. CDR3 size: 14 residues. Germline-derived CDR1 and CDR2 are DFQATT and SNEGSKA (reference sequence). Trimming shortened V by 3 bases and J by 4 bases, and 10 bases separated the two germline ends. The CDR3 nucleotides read TGCAGTGCTAGCTGGGGTGTGGGGGCCAACGTCCTGACTTTC. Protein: CSASWGVGANVLTF.

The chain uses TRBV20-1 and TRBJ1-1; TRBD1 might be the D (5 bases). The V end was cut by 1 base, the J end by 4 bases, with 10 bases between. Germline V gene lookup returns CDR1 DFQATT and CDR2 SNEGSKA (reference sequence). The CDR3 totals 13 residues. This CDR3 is CSARAGVGTEAFF. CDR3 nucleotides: TGCAGTGCTAGAGCGGGGGTGGGCACTGAAGCTTTCTTT.

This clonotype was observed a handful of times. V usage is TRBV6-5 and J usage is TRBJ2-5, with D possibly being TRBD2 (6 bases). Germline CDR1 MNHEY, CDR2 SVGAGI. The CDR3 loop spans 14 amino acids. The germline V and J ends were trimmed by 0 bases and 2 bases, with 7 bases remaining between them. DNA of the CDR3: TGTGCCAGCAGTTACTCGGGGGGACAAGAGACCCAGTACTTC. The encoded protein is CASSYSGGQETQYF.

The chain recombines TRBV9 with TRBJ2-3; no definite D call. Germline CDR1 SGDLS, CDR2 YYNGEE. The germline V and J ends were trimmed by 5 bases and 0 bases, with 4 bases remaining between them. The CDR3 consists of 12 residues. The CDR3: CASSYSTDTQYF. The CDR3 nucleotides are TGTGCCAGCAGTTATAGCACAGATACGCAGTATTTT.